These T cell receptor beta chains were read from a single sample in a study of technical replicates of blood from several donors. The data were produced by immunoSEQ multiplex PCR, yet TCRdb's version contains in-frame clones alone and is incomplete. This sample carries around 76,000 clones, 85% to 95% of them seen once, and the ten largest clones take roughly 0.27%. Sequences were obtained from T cells isolated from PBMCs. The receptor set was obtained from a human donor in good health. CDR3s include the opening cysteine and the closing phenylalanine or tryptophan. Each record gives: V gene, clone size, D gene, J gene, CDR3 protein, CDR3 DNA. A D gene is named only where the DNA matches it firmly. Clone size is not always given. Where it is, it says once, few, many or a class for expanded clones.

V: TRBV6-1
size: .
D: .
J: TRBJ1-1
CDR3: CASSDQGTEAFF
DNA: TGTGCCAGCAGTGACCAGGGGACTGAAGCTTTCTTT

V: TRBV11-3
size: .
D: TRBD2
J: TRBJ2-1
CDR3: CASSLGASGRIDEQFF
DNA: TGTGCCAGCAGCTTAGGGGCTAGCGGGAGGATCGATGAGCAGTTCTTC

V: TRBV20-1
size: .
D: TRBD1
J: TRBJ2-5
CDR3: CSARGQQNYYF
DNA: TGCAGTGCTAGGGGACAGCAAAATTATTACTTC

V: TRBV12-5
size: .
D: TRBD1
J: TRBJ2-4
CDR3: CASGLNSGQALAKNIQYF
DNA: TGTGCTAGTGGTTTGAATTCGGGACAGGCACTAGCCAAAAACATTCAGTACTTC

V: TRBV10-1
size: once
D: TRBD1
J: TRBJ2-3
CDR3: CASSDPGTGVSATQYF
DNA: TGCGCCAGCAGTGACCCCGGGACAGGGGTCTCGGCTACGCAGTATTTT

V: TRBV5-1
size: few
D: .
J: TRBJ1-4
CDR3: CASSLTLRREKLFF
DNA: TGCGCCAGCAGCTTAACCCTACGTCGGGAAAAACTGTTTTTT

V: TRBV9
size: .
D: .
J: TRBJ2-2
CDR3: CASSEGLGELFF
DNA: TGTGCCAGCAGCGAGGGGCTCGGGGAGCTGTTTTTT

V: TRBV5-1
size: .
D: TRBD2
J: TRBJ2-3
CDR3: CASTWRTSGRGTDTQYF
DNA: TGCGCCAGCACCTGGAGGACTAGCGGGAGAGGCACAGATACGCAGTATTTT

V: TRBV12-5
size: .
D: TRBD1
J: TRBJ2-5
CDR3: CASGLVLDRIFDETQYF
DNA: TGTGCTAGTGGTTTGGTCCTGGACAGGATATTCGATGAGACCCAGTACTTC

V: TRBV28
size: .
D: .
J: TRBJ2-5
CDR3: CASSFRGVETQYF
DNA: TGTGCCAGCAGTTTCAGGGGGGTGGAGACCCAGTACTTC

V: TRBV18
size: .
D: .
J: TRBJ1-2
CDR3: CASSPVKDHYGYTF
DNA: TGTGCCAGCTCGCCGGTAAAAGATCACTATGGCTACACCTTC

V: TRBV6-5
size: .
D: TRBD1
J: TRBJ1-2
CDR3: CASSYSGTGQYGYTF
DNA: TGTGCCAGCAGTTACTCGGGGACAGGACAATATGGCTACACCTTC

V: TRBV28
size: .
D: TRBD2
J: TRBJ2-1
CDR3: CASGTSGIYNEQFF
DNA: TGTGCCAGCGGGACTAGCGGGATATACAATGAGCAGTTCTTC

V: TRBV28
size: .
D: .
J: TRBJ2-7
CDR3: CASSLFRGGAYEQYF
DNA: TGTGCCAGCAGTTTATTCCGTGGAGGGGCCTACGAGCAGTACTTC

V: TRBV6-1
size: many
D: TRBD1
J: TRBJ1-6
CDR3: CATQDRDNSPLHF
DNA: TGTGCCACCCAGGACAGGGATAATTCACCCCTCCACTTT

V: TRBV7-9
size: .
D: TRBD1
J: TRBJ2-3
CDR3: CASTLGQPQPTDTQYF
DNA: TGTGCCAGCACACTGGGACAGCCTCAACCTACAGATACGCAGTATTTT

V: TRBV21-1
size: .
D: .
J: TRBJ2-2
CDR3: CASSAPGLAGVRTGELFF
DNA: TGTGCCAGCAGCGCTCCGGGACTAGCGGGAGTCAGGACCGGGGAGCTGTTTTTT

V: TRBV5-4
size: .
D: .
J: TRBJ1-1
CDR3: CASSLLQEGTEAFF
DNA: TGTGCCAGCAGCTTGTTACAGGAAGGGACTGAAGCTTTCTTT

V: TRBV5-4
size: .
D: .
J: TRBJ1-1
CDR3: CASSLEAGRDTEAFF
DNA: TGTGCCAGCAGCTTGGAAGCGGGTCGGGACACTGAAGCTTTCTTT

V: TRBV6-4
size: .
D: .
J: TRBJ2-7
CDR3: CASSDGLEGSEQYF
DNA: TGTGCCAGCAGTGACGGACTTGAAGGGAGCGAGCAGTACTTC

V: TRBV7-9
size: .
D: TRBD1
J: TRBJ2-1
CDR3: CASDSRDRYNEQFF
DNA: TGTGCCAGCGACTCCCGGGACAGGTACAATGAGCAGTTCTTC

V: TRBV19
size: .
D: .
J: TRBJ1-5
CDR3: CASSLPTGNQPQHF
DNA: TGTGCCAGTAGTCTCCCGACAGGAAATCAGCCCCAGCATTTT

V: TRBV10-1
size: .
D: .
J: TRBJ2-7
CDR3: CASSDPGDYEQYF
DNA: TGCGCCAGCAGCGACCCAGGGGACTACGAGCAGTACTTC

V: TRBV5-1
size: .
D: .
J: TRBJ2-7
CDR3: CASSLARDGYEQYF
DNA: TGCGCCAGCAGCTTGGCGCGGGACGGCTACGAGCAGTACTTC

V: TRBV18
size: .
D: .
J: TRBJ1-4
CDR3: CASSPPAGEGTRGEKLFF
DNA: TGTGCCAGCTCACCACCGGCGGGTGAGGGGACTCGGGGTGAAAAACTGTTTTTT

V: TRBV11-2
size: .
D: .
J: TRBJ2-7
CDR3: CASSPQRNSYEQYF
DNA: TGTGCCAGCAGCCCTCAGCGGAACTCCTACGAGCAGTACTTC

V: TRBV2
size: .
D: TRBD1
J: TRBJ2-1
CDR3: CASREDRASYNEQFF
DNA: TGTGCCAGCAGAGAGGACAGGGCGTCCTACAATGAGCAGTTCTTC

V: TRBV7-2
size: .
D: .
J: TRBJ1-4
CDR3: CASSSRHATNEKLFF
DNA: TGTGCCAGCAGCTCCAGACATGCAACTAATGAAAAACTGTTTTTT

V: TRBV19
size: .
D: .
J: TRBJ2-5
CDR3: CASSIAPGVQETQYF
DNA: TGTGCCAGTAGTATAGCCCCAGGGGTCCAAGAGACCCAGTACTTC

V: TRBV7-2
size: .
D: TRBD2
J: TRBJ2-3
CDR3: CASSLASGGAPDTQYF
DNA: TGTGCCAGCAGCTTAGCTAGCGGGGGGGCCCCAGATACGCAGTATTTT

V: TRBV10-1
size: .
D: TRBD2
J: TRBJ2-3
CDR3: CASERLERDEYF
DNA: TGCGCCAGCGAACGGCTGGAGCGGGACGAATATTTT

V: TRBV20-1
size: .
D: .
J: TRBJ1-1
CDR3: CSARRLVEAFF
DNA: TGCAGTGCTAGAAGATTAGTTGAAGCTTTCTTT

V: TRBV28
size: .
D: .
J: TRBJ2-3
CDR3: CASSGGTDTQYF
DNA: TGTGCCAGCAGTGGGGGGACAGATACGCAGTATTTT

V: TRBV7-9
size: .
D: TRBD1
J: TRBJ2-1
CDR3: CASSSPPGQLYNEQFF
DNA: TGTGCCAGCAGCTCGCCTCCGGGACAGCTCTACAATGAGCAGTTCTTC

V: TRBV6-1
size: .
D: TRBD1
J: TRBJ2-7
CDR3: CASQEWGTGPYEQYF
DNA: TGTGCCAGCCAAGAGTGGGGGACAGGTCCCTACGAGCAGTACTTC